This T cell receptor beta chain was recorded in a study of lymphopenia after photon versus proton radiotherapy. Study results and limitations: Larger post-nadir TCR diversity loss correlated inversely with survival in deceased patients. After lymphocyte nadir, photon-treated repertoires showed oligoclonal expansion, especially CD8+ Temra.

The V segment lost 4 bases and the J segment 3 bases; nucleotides outside the gene matches: 14. Germline V gene data show CDR1 as SNHLY and CDR2 as FYNNEI. The CDR3 totals 19 residues. TCRdb keeps only in-frame clones here, not all; method: immunoSEQ multiplex PCR. The data show some 17,000 clones, more than 65% seen once. About this clone itself: The target antigen is unknown.

The sample consisted of peripheral blood, taken from a patient treated with proton-based radiotherapy. V usage is TRBV2 and J usage is TRBJ2-7; 14 nucleotides match TRBD2. The receptor comes from a man between 65 and 85 years old with pancreatic cancer. Here the CDR3 reads CASSAPTSGRARNRYEQYF. Here the CDR3 DNA reads TGTGCCAGCAGTGCCCCGACTAGCGGGAGGGCCCGAAACCGCTACGAGCAGTACTTC.